This TCR beta chain was identified during a study of long-term antiretroviral therapy in people with HIV. Survey-level immunoSEQ v3.0 assays were run. Sequencing aimed to cover roughly 40,000-50,000 T-cell genomes per sample. Assay used: immunoSEQ multiplex PCR; TCRdb lists only in-frame clones, some missing. Among about 22,000 clones, 84% were seen once, and the ten largest hold about 19%. The CDR3 has 15 amino acids. Per germline, CDR1 SGHVS and CDR2 FNYEAQ. Trimming cost V 5 bases and J 3 bases, with 13 bases left between them. Points from the study as a whole: Collection of the blood took place between the mid-2000s and the late 2010s. The ART regimens in use then may have been less effective than current ones. Repertoires looked antigen-experienced, with only a slight naive shift after ART.

In the case of this clone: What it binds is not known.

Treatment locations for all participants with HIV were in the United States. The rearrangement uses TRBV7-6 and TRBJ1-4, with D possibly being TRBD1 (6 bases). The sequence was collected from a man younger than 30 with HIV. Specimen: unsorted PBMCs, collected 0.1 years before starting antiretroviral therapy. Here the CDR3 reads CASSPTGSSNEKLFF. The CDR3 nucleotides read TGTGCCAGCAGCCCCACAGGGTCGTCTAATGAAAAACTGTTTTTT.